This T cell receptor (beta chain) was retrieved from a study of identifying expanded T cells in peripheral blood. Findings and caveats of the study: Differentially abundant clones: approximately 1.3 between replicates, approximately 15 at around 15 days, less than 20 at four.

Assay: immunoSEQ multiplex PCR; the TCRdb copy retains only in-frame clones and omits some. The profile shows some 93,000 clones, about nine tenths of them singletons. A note on this clone: Antigen: not known.

CDR3 length equals 17 residues. The germline V gene encodes CDR1 SGHVS and CDR2 FQNEAQ. V was pared by 7 bases and J by 3 bases, with 22 bases between. What was sequenced was blood. The sequence was collected from a person aged 18 to 70 in good health. The chain uses TRBV7-8 and TRBJ1-5; D is unresolved. The CDR3 DNA reads as TGTGCCAGCACCCTCACGGGAATTGGAGCATTCAATCAGCCCCAGCATTTT. Its translation: CASTLTGIGAFNQPQHF.